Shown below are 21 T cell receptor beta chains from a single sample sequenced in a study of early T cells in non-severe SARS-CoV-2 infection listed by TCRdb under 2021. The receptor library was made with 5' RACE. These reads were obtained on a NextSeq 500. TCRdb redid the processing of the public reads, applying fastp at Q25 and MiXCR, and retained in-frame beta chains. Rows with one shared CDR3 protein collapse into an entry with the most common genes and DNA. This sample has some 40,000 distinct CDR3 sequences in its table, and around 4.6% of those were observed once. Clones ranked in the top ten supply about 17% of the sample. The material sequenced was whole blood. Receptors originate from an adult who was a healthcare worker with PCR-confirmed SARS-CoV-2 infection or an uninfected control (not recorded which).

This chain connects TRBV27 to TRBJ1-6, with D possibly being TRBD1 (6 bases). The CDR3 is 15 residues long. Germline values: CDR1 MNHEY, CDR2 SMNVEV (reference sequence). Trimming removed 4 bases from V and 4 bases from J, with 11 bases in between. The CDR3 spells CASSSGGRYNSPLHF. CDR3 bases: TGTGCCAGCAGTTCCGGGGGCCGGTATAATTCACCCCTCCACTTT.

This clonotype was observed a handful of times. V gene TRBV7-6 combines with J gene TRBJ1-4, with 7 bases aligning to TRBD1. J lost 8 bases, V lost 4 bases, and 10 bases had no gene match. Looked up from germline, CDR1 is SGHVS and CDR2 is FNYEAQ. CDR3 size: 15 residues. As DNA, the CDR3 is TGTGCCAGCAGCTATCAGACAGGGTCTCTCGAAAAACTGTTTTTT. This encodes CASSYQTGSLEKLFF. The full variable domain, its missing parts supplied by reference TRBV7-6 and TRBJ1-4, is GAGVSQSPRYKVTKRGQDVALRCDPISGHVSLYWYRQALGQGPEFLTYFNYEAQQDKSGLPNDRFSAERPEGSISTLTIQRTEQRDSAMYRCASSYQTGSLEKLFFGSGTQLSVL.

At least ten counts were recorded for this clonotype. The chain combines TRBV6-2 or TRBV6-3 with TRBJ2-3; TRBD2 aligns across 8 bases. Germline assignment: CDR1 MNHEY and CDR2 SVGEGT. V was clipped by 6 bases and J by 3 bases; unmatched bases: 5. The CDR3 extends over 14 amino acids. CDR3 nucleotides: TGTGCCAGCAGACAAGCGGGGGTGACAGATACGCAGTATTTT. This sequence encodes CASRQAGVTDTQYF.

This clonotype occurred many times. The CDR3 bases are TGTGCCAGCAGCTCCTACCCAGGGAATCCGTTCTACGGCTACACCTTC. Its protein is CASSSYPGNPFYGYTF. This chain joins TRBV7-9 and TRBJ1-2; TRBD1 might be the D (5 bases). The V gene's germline CDR1 is SEHNR and CDR2 FQNEAQ (reference sequence). CDR3 length equals 16 residues. V gave up 4 bases and J gave up 8 bases, with 23 bases separating them.

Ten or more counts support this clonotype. The CDR3 coding sequence is TGTGCCAGCAGCTTAGGTTGGCGGGGCCGGAGCACAGATACGCAGTATTTT. It encodes CASSLGWRGRSTDTQYF. The chain is built from TRBV7-9 and TRBJ2-3, with D possibly matching TRBD2 (6 bases). The CDR3 has 17 residues. Germline V gene data show CDR1 as SEHNR and CDR2 as FQNEAQ (reference sequence). Between the trimmed V and J ends, which lost 1 base and 0 bases, there was a span of 14 bases. The whole variable domain, remainder taken from reference TRBV7-9 and TRBJ2-3, is DTGVSQNPRHKITKRGQNVTFRCDPISEHNRLYWYRQTLGQGPEFLTYFQNEAQLEKSRLLSDRFSAERPKGSFSTLEIQRTEQGDSAMYLCASSLGWRGRSTDTQYFGPGTRLTVL.

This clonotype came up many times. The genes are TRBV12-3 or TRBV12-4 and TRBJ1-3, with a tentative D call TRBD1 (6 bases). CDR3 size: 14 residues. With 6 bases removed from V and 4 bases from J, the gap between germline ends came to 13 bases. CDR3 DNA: TGTGCCAGCAGAAGCAGGGGATCGGGAAACACCATATATTTT. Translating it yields CASRSRGSGNTIYF.

CDR3 sequence: CASSTGVVTGANVLTF. Here the CDR3 DNA reads TGTGCCAGCAGCACAGGGGTGGTTACTGGGGCCAACGTCCTGACTTTC. The V and J genes are TRBV11-1 and TRBJ2-6, with 7 nucleotides matching TRBD1. Germline V lookup: CDR1 SGHAT, CDR2 FQDESV (reference sequence). The trim removed 5 bases at V and 2 bases at J, leaving 6 bases unmatched. This CDR3 is built from 16 residues.

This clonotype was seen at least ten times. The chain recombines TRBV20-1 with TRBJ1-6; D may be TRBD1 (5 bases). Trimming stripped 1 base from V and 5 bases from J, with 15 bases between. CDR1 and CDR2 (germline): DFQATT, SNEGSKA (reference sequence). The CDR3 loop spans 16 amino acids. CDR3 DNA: TGCAGTGCTAGAGCCCGACGGGGGGGAAATAATTCACCCCTCCACTTT. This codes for CSARARRGGNNSPLHF.

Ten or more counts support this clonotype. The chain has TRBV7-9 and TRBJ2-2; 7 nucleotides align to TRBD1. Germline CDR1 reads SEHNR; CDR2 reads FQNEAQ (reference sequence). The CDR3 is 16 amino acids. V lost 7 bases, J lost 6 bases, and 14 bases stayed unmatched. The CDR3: CASTQFRDRGAGELFF. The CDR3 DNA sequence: TGTGCCAGCACCCAATTCCGGGACAGAGGGGCCGGGGAGCTGTTTTTT.

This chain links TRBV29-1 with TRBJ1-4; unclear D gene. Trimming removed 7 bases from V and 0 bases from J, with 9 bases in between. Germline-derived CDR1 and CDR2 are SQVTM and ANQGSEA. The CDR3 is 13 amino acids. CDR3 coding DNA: TGCAGCGACCTTGGCTCAACTAATGAAAAACTGTTTTTT. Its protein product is CSDLGSTNEKLFF.

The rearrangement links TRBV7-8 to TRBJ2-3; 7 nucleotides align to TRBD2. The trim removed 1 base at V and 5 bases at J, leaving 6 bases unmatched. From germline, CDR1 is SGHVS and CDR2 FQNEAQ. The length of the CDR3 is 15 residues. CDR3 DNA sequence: TGTGCCAGCAGCTTAGGGGGACTAAACGGAGATACGCAGTATTTT. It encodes CASSLGGLNGDTQYF.

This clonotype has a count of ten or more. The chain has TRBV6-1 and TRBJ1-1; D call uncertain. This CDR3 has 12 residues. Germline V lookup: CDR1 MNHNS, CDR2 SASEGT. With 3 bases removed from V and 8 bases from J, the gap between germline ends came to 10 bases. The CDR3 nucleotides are TGTGCCAGCAGTGACCTGCCGGCGGAAGCTTTCTTT. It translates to CASSDLPAEAFF.

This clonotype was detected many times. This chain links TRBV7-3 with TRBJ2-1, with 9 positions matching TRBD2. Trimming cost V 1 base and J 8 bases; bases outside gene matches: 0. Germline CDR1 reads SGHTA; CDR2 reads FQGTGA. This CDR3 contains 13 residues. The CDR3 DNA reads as TGTGCCAGCAGCTTAATAGCGGGGGATGAGCAGTTCTTC. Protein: CASSLIAGDEQFF.

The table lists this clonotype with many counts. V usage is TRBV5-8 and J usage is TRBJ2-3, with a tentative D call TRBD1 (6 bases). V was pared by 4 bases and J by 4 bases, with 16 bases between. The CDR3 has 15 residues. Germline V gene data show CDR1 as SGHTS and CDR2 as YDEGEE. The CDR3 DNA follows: TGTGCCAGCAGCGGGGGCCAGGGTTGGGCAGATACGCAGTATTTT. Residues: CASSGGQGWADTQYF.

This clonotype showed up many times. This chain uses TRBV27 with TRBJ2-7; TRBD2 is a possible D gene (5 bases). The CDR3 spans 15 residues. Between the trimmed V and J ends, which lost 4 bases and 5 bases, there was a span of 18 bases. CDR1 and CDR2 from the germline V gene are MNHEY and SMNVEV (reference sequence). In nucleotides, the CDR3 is TGTGCCAGCAGTTCTTGGGGAGCCCCCGAGGACGAGCAGTACTTC. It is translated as CASSSWGAPEDEQYF.

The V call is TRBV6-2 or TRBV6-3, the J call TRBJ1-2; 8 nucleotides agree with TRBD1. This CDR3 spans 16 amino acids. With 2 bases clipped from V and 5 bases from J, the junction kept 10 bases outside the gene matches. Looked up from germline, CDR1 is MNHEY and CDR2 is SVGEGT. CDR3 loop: CASSYQTGADIYGYTF. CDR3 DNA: TGTGCCAGCAGTTACCAGACAGGGGCTGATATTTATGGCTACACCTTC.

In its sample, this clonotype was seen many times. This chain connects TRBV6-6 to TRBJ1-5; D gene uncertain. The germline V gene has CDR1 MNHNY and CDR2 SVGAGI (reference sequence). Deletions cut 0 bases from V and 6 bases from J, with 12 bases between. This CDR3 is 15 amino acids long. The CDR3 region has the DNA TGTGCCAGCAGTTACTCGTCCGGTGGCCCTCAGCCCCAGCATTTT. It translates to CASSYSSGGPQPQHF.

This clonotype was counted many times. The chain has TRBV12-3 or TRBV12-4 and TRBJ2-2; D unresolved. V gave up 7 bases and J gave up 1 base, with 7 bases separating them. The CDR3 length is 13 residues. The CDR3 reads CASKGKNTGELFF. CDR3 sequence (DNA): TGTGCCAGCAAAGGCAAGAACACCGGGGAGCTGTTTTTT.

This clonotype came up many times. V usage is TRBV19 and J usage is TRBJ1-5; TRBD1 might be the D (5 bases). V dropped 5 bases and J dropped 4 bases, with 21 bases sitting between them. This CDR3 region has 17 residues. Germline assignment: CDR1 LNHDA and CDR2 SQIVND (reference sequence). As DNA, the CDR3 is TGTGCCAGTAGTGCAATCCTTCTACGACAGTCTAATCAGCCCCAGCATTTT. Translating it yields CASSAILLRQSNQPQHF.

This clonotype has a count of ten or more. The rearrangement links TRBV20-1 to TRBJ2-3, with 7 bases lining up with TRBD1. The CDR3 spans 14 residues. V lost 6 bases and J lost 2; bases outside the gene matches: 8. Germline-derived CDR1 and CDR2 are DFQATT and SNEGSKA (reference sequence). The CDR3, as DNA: TGCAGTGCCCGAAAGGACAGGTTCACAGATACGCAGTATTTT. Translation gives CSARKDRFTDTQYF.

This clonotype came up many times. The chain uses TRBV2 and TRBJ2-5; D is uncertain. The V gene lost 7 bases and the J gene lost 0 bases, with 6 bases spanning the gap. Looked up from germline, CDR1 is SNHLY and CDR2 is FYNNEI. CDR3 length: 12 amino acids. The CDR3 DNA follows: TGTGCCAGCAAACCGGACCAAGAGACCCAGTACTTC. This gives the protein CASKPDQETQYF. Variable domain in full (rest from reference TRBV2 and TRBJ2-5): EPEVTQTPSHQVTQMGQEVILRCVPISNHLYFYWYRQILGQKVEFLVSFYNNEISEKSEIFDDQFSVERPDGSNFTLKIRSTKLEDSAMYFCASKPDQETQYFGPGTRLLVL.